This T cell receptor beta chain was sequenced in a study of blood T cell repertoires in COVID-19. The Seattle patients, enrolled during active infection, were followed longitudinally. Germline CDR1 is MDHEN and CDR2 is SYDVKM. This CDR3 is 17 amino acids long. Trimming at V came to 3 bases and at J to 3 bases, leaving 7 bases not matched to a gene. Method: immunoSEQ multiplex PCR; TCRdb's copy keeps in-frame clones and lacks some. The sample shows under 200,000 clones, about 83% of them seen only once. This TCR was recovered from a woman at least 80 years old with COVID-19, enrolled during active disease. The specimen was peripheral blood. The gene calls are TRBV28 and TRBJ1-4; 10 nucleotides align to TRBD1. The CDR3 is CASSFYGQGEANEKLFF. The CDR3 nucleotides are TGTGCCAGCAGTTTCTACGGACAGGGGGAAGCTAATGAAAAACTGTTTTTT.